These 21 T cell receptor beta chains share one sample of origin, sequenced in a study of control samples from healthy donors and cancer patients. The repertoire was sequenced with immunoSEQ multiplex PCR; TCRdb's copy has only in-frame clones and lacks some. Of tens of thousands of clones in the sample, about 94% were seen once. The sequencing input was blood. These receptors were obtained from a woman aged 30 to 39 in good health.

J is TRBJ1-5 and V is TRBV19, with 10 bases identical to TRBD1. CDR3 length equals 15 residues. Trimming removed 6 bases from V and 5 bases from J; junction bases left unmatched: 7. Germline V lookup: CDR1 LNHDA, CDR2 SQIVND (reference sequence). CDR3 sequence reads: CASRPEDRGYQPQHF. DNA of the CDR3: TGTGCCAGTAGACCAGAGGACAGGGGGTATCAGCCCCAGCATTTT. Filled out from reference TRBV19 and TRBJ1-5, the complete variable domain reads DGGITQSPKYLFRKEGQNVTLSCEQNLNHDAMYWYRQDPGQGLRLIYYSQIVNDFQKGDIAEGYSVSREKKESFPLTVTSAQKNPTAFYLCASRPEDRGYQPQHFGDGTRLSIL.

The chain recombines TRBV14 with TRBJ2-7; D possibly uses TRBD1 or TRBD2 (6 bases each). Trimming took 5 bases from V and 0 from J, leaving 17 bases between them. This CDR3 is 16 amino acids long. Per germline, CDR1 SGHDN and CDR2 FVKESK. The CDR3 nucleotides read TGTGCCAGCAGCAGGGGGGCAGGCGGTTCCTCCTACGAGCAGTACTTC. Protein: CASSRGAGGSSYEQYF.

V usage is TRBV7-2 and J usage is TRBJ1-4; TRBD1 matches 9 bases. CDR1 SGHTA and CDR2 FQGNSA come from the germline V gene. The CDR3 covers 15 residues. Trimming cost V 3 bases and J 7 bases; bases outside gene matches: 6. The DNA for the CDR3 is TGTGCCAGCAGCTTCGGGGACAGGGAAGGTGAAAAACTGTTTTTT. Protein sequence: CASSFGDREGEKLFF. The whole variable domain, filled in from reference TRBV7-2 and TRBJ1-4, reads GAGVSQSPSNKVTEKGKDVELRCDPISGHTALYWYRQSLGQGLEFLIYFQGNSAPDKSGLPSDRFSAERTGGSVSTLTIQRTQQEDSAVYLCASSFGDREGEKLFFGSGTQLSVL.

This clone was seen only once. This chain's CDR3 is CASSQVGYYGYTF. DNA of the CDR3: TGTGCCAGCAGCCAAGTAGGGTACTATGGCTACACCTTC. The rearrangement joins TRBV14 to TRBJ1-2; D unresolved. Trimming left V 1 base short and J 3 bases short, with 6 bases between. The CDR3 length is 13 residues. Germline-derived CDR1 and CDR2 are SGHDN and FVKESK.

Concerning this clone: The same CDR3 also results from other DNA sequences found in this sample. The chain recombines TRBV7-3 with TRBJ2-1, with 8 bases lining up with TRBD2. The length of the CDR3 is 16 residues. CDR1 and CDR2 from the germline V gene are SGHTA and FQGTGA. Losses at the gene ends were 5 bases for V and 1 base for J; bases not matched to a gene: 7. CDR3 in amino acids: CASSEGGGSSYNEQFF. CDR3 nucleotides: TGTGCCAGCAGCGAGGGCGGGGGGAGTTCCTACAATGAGCAGTTCTTC. The whole variable domain, remainder taken from reference TRBV7-3 and TRBJ2-1, is GAGVSQTPSNKVTEKGKYVELRCDPISGHTALYWYRQSLGQGPEFLIYFQGTGAADDSGLPNDRFFAVRPEGSVSTLKIQRTERGDSAVYLCASSEGGGSSYNEQFFGPGTRLTVL.

The genes are TRBV25-1 and TRBJ1-2, with 8 bases aligning to TRBD1. V gave up 1 base and J gave up 4 bases; unmatched junction bases: 11. This CDR3 has 17 amino acids. The V gene's germline CDR1 is MGHDK and CDR2 SYGVNS. The CDR3, as DNA: TGTGCCAGCAGTGAATCTGGGACAGGAGATGATAGCTATGGCTACACCTTC. As protein: CASSESGTGDDSYGYTF.

The chain employs TRBV7-9 and TRBJ1-1; D uncertain. Deletions cut 5 bases from V and 8 bases from J, with 12 bases between. The CDR3 sequence is 12 residues long. Germline V gene data show CDR1 as SEHNR and CDR2 as FQNEAQ (reference sequence). CDR3 in amino acids: CASSTRDGEAFF. The CDR3, as DNA: TGTGCCAGCAGCACCAGAGACGGCGAAGCTTTCTTT. The full variable domain, its missing parts supplied by reference TRBV7-9 and TRBJ1-1, is DTGVSQNPRHKITKRGQNVTFRCDPISEHNRLYWYRQTLGQGPEFLTYFQNEAQLEKSRLLSDRFSAERPKGSFSTLEIQRTEQGDSAMYLCASSTRDGEAFFGQGTRLTVV.

The chain links TRBV5-5 to TRBJ1-4, with 9 nucleotides matching TRBD1. V dropped 3 bases and J dropped 4; count of bases not matched to a gene: 10. CDR1 is SGHKS, CDR2 YYEKEE, per germline (reference sequence). The CDR3 sequence is 17 residues long. The CDR3 DNA follows: TGTGCCAGCAGCTCAGTCCCGGGACAGGGTATTAATGAAAAACTGTTTTTT. Its translation: CASSSVPGQGINEKLFF.

This clone appeared a few times. V is TRBV27 and J is TRBJ1-6; the D gene is possibly TRBD1 (5 bases). Deletions cut 3 bases from V and 5 bases from J, with 20 bases between. CDR3 size: 18 residues. CDR1 is MNHEY and CDR2 is SMNVEV in the germline V gene (reference sequence). DNA for the CDR3: TGTGCCAGCAGTTTGGGGAGTGGTAGAAAGGACAATAATTCACCCCTCCACTTT. Translating it yields CASSLGSGRKDNNSPLHF.

V gene TRBV5-1 combines with J gene TRBJ2-2; D remains ambiguous. V lost 0 bases and J 3 bases, leaving 12 bases between the germline ends. Per germline, CDR1 SGHRS and CDR2 YFSETQ. This CDR3 spans 16 amino acids. In DNA, the CDR3 is TGCGCCAGCAGCTTGGCCGTTTTAGCAGACACCGGGGAGCTGTTTTTT. It translates to CASSLAVLADTGELFF. The variable domain in full, with the rest retrieved from reference TRBV5-1 and TRBJ2-2, is KAGVTQTPRYLIKTRGQQVTLSCSPISGHRSVSWYQQTPGQGLQFLFEYFSETQRNKGNFPGRFSGRQFSNSRSEMNVSTLELGDSALYLCASSLAVLADTGELFFGEGSRLTVL.

This clone came up a few times. V and J are TRBV4-1 and TRBJ1-2, with TRBD1 as a possible D gene (6 bases). Germline V lookup: CDR1 MGHRA, CDR2 YSYEKL. Trimming stripped 3 bases from V and 2 bases from J, with 10 bases between. The CDR3 runs 14 residues. CDR3 protein: CASSHVGQNYGYTF. DNA for the CDR3: TGCGCCAGCAGCCACGTCGGACAGAACTATGGCTACACCTTC.

The chain links TRBV28 to TRBJ1-5; D gene uncertain. Looked up from germline, CDR1 is MDHEN and CDR2 is SYDVKM. CDR3 length: 14 residues. The ends were cut back, 1 base at V and 6 bases at J, with 10 bases in the middle. CDR3 residues: CASSLLVDGQPQHF. As DNA, the CDR3 is TGTGCCAGCAGTTTATTAGTAGATGGTCAGCCCCAGCATTTT.

This chain joins TRBV4-1 and TRBJ1-1, with TRBD1 identical over 9 bases. Losses at the gene ends were 2 bases for V and 3 bases for J; bases not matched to a gene: 13. This CDR3 contains 18 residues. The V gene's germline CDR1 is MGHRA and CDR2 YSYEKL. CDR3 bases: TGCGCCAGCAGCCAACGAACAAGGGACAGGGCCGGGGACACTGAAGCTTTCTTT. Its protein product is CASSQRTRDRAGDTEAFF.

The chain uses TRBV7-2 and TRBJ2-2, with TRBD1 as a possible D gene (6 bases). CDR3 length: 14 residues. Germline CDR1 reads SGHTA; CDR2 reads FQGNSA. The ends were cut back, 6 bases at V and 8 bases at J, with 16 bases in the middle. CDR3: CASRRRTAQGELFF. As DNA, the CDR3 is TGTGCCAGCAGGCGCCGGACAGCCCAAGGGGAGCTGTTTTTT.

V gene TRBV7-2 combines with J gene TRBJ1-6; a weak D match, TRBD1 (6 bases). This CDR3 region has 16 residues. Germline CDR1 SGHTA, CDR2 FQGNSA. The V end lost 3 bases, the J end lost 11 bases, and 20 bases lay between the germline ends. This chain's CDR3 is CASSFGGRTAGAPLHF. The CDR3 DNA reads TGTGCCAGCAGCTTCGGGGGGCGGACCGCTGGGGCACCCCTCCACTTT.

This chain joins TRBV2 and TRBJ2-5; TRBD2 aligns across 12 bases. The trim removed 4 bases at V and 5 bases at J, leaving 8 bases unmatched. The V gene's germline CDR1 is SNHLY and CDR2 FYNNEI. The CDR3 is 16 amino acids. The DNA of the CDR3 is TGTGCCAGCAGTGCCAACGGACTAGCGGGGCAGGAGACCCAGTACTTC. Amino acids: CASSANGLAGQETQYF.

The rearrangement uses TRBV13 and TRBJ1-1; 7 bases match TRBD1. The CDR3 runs 11 residues. Germline CDR1 reads PRHDT; CDR2 reads FYEKMQ (reference sequence). Unmatched junction bases numbered 3, after V lost 4 bases and J lost 10 bases. The CDR3, as DNA: TGTGCCAGCAGCTCGACAGGGAGAGCTTTCTTT. It is translated as CASSSTGRAFF. Complete variable domain (other parts from reference TRBV13 and TRBJ1-1): AAGVIQSPRHLIKEKRETATLKCYPIPRHDTVYWYQQGPGQDPQFLISFYEKMQSDKGSIPDRFSAQQFSDYHSELNMSSLELGDSALYFCASSSTGRAFFGQGTRLTVV.

The chain recombines TRBV19 with TRBJ1-2; D is uncertain. V gave up 4 bases and J gave up 2 bases, with 8 bases separating them. Germline CDR1 reads LNHDA; CDR2 reads SQIVND (reference sequence). This CDR3 comprises 13 residues. The CDR3 is CASSTQNNYGYTF. The CDR3 nucleotides read TGTGCCAGTAGTACGCAAAACAACTATGGCTACACCTTC.

The chain couples TRBV2 to TRBJ1-6; a weak D match, TRBD1 (6 bases). CDR3 length: 12 residues. V was trimmed by 10 bases and J by 8 bases, leaving 12 bases between them. Germline V gene data show CDR1 as SNHLY and CDR2 as FYNNEI. CDR3 sequence reads: CATSDRHSPLHF. CDR3 coding DNA: TGTGCCACGTCAGACAGGCATTCACCCCTCCACTTT. The variable domain in full, completed from reference TRBV2 and TRBJ1-6, reads EPEVTQTPSHQVTQMGQEVILRCVPISNHLYFYWYRQILGQKVEFLVSFYNNEISEKSEIFDDQFSVERPDGSNFTLKIRSTKLEDSAMYFCATSDRHSPLHFGNGTRLTVT.

The V gene is TRBV4-2, the J gene TRBJ2-6, with D perhaps matching TRBD1 (5 bases). The V end lost 2 bases, the J end lost 3 bases, and 5 bases lay between the germline ends. This CDR3 is 14 amino acids long. Germline assignment: CDR1 LGHNA and CDR2 YNFKEQ. The chain's CDR3 is CASSQQGGANVLTF. For the CDR3, the DNA is TGTGCCAGCAGCCAACAGGGTGGGGCCAACGTCCTGACTTTC.

This clone has a handful of counts. The rearrangement links TRBV29-1 to TRBJ1-1; the match to TRBD1 covers 9 bases. The CDR3 is made up of 12 amino acids. Trimming took 7 bases from V and 3 from J; bases not matched to a gene: 3. Germline CDR1 is SQVTM and CDR2 is ANQGSEA. CDR3 amino acids: CSARTGDTEAFF. CDR3 DNA sequence: TGCAGCGCCCGGACAGGGGACACTGAAGCTTTCTTT.